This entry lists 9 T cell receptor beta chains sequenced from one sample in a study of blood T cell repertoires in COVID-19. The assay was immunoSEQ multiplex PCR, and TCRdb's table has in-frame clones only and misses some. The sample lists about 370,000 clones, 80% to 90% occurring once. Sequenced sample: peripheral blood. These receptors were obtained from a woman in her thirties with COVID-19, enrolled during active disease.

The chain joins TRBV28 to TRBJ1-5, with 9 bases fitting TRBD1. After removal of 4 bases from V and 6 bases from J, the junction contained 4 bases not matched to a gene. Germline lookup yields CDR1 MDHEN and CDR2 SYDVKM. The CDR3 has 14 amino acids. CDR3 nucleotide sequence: TGTGCCAGCAGTTGGGACAGGGAAATTCAGCCCCAGCATTTT. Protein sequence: CASSWDREIQPQHF.

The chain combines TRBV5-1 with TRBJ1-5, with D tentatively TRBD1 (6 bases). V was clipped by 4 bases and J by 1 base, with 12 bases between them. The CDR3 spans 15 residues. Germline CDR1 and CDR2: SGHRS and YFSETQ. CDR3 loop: CASSPSTGSNQPQHF. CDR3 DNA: TGCGCCAGCAGCCCGTCGACAGGCAGCAATCAGCCCCAGCATTTT.

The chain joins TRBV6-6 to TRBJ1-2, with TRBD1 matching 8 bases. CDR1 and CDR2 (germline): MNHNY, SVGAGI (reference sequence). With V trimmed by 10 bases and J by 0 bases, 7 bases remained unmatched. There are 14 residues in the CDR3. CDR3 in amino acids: CAIGTGTANYGYTF. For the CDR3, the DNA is TGTGCCATCGGGACAGGCACAGCTAACTATGGCTACACCTTC.

CDR3 DNA sequence: TGTGCCAGCAGCCGAACAGGGGGGAGACCTTCGAACACTGAAGCTTTCTTT. Translated, it gives CASSRTGGRPSNTEAFF. This chain links TRBV3-1 (or the pseudogene TRBV3-2) with TRBJ1-1; 8 nucleotides match TRBD1. Per the germline V gene, CDR1 is LGHDT and CDR2 is YNNKEL (reference sequence). The CDR3 has 17 amino acids. V was clipped by 4 bases and J by 1 base; unmatched bases: 11.

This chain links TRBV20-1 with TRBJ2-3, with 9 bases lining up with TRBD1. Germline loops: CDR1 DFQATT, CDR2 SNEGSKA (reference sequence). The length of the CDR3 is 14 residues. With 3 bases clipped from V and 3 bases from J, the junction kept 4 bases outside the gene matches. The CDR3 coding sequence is TGCAGTGCTAGTCCCGGGACAGGGACAGATACGCAGTATTTT. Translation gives CSASPGTGTDTQYF.

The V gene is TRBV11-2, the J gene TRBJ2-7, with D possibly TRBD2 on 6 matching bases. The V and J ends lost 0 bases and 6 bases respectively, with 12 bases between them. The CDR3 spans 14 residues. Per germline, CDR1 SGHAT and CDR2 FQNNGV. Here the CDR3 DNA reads TGTGCCAGCAGCTTAGACGGGGTGGGACTCGAGCAGTACGTC. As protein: CASSLDGVGLEQYV.

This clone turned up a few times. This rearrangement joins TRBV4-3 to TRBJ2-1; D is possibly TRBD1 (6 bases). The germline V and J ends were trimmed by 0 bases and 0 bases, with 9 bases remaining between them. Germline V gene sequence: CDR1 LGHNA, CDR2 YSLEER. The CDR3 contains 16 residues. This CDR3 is CASSQDTGRSYNEQFF. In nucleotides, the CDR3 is TGCGCCAGCAGCCAAGATACAGGGCGCTCCTACAATGAGCAGTTCTTC.

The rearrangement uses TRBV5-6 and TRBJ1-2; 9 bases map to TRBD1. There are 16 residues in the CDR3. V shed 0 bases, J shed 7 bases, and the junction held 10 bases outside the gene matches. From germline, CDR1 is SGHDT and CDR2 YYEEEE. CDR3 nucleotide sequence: TGTGCCAGCAGCTTGGCAGATTGGACAGGGGTAGGTGGCTACACCTTC. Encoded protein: CASSLADWTGVGGYTF.

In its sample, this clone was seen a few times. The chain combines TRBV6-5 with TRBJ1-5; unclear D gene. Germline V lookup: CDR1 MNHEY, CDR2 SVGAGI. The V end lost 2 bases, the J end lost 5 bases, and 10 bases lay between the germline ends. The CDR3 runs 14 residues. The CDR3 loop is CASSYGGEDQPQHF. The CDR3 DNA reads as TGTGCCAGCAGTTACGGCGGGGAGGATCAGCCCCAGCATTTT.